This TCR beta chain is drawn from a study of molecular identifiers for immune sequencing clone quantification. Naive CD8 T cells were sorted as CD8+CD4-CCR7+CD45RA+. Trimming cost V 3 bases and J 2 bases, with 13 bases left between them. The CDR3 covers 15 residues. Germline lookup yields CDR1 LNHDA and CDR2 SQIVND (reference sequence). Points from the study as a whole: Over 99% of effector molecules, but under 1% in naive cells, were held by clones with more than 20 RNA copies. Jurkat TCR RNA spiked in from one cell (amid approximately 1 million naive cells) was reportedly detectable.

Via MiXCR, TCRdb re-called the PCR reads, giving one row per CDR3 protein. The table shows around 480,000 distinct CDR3 sequences, with roughly 24% occurring only once. About this clonotype itself: Its antigen is unidentified.

V usage is TRBV19 and J usage is TRBJ1-1, with a weak D call TRBD1 (6 bases). This sequence originates from a human donor in good health. Some libraries in this study had Jurkat cell RNA spiked in. Sequencing input: naive CD8+ T cells from blood, with Jurkat cell RNA spiked in. Specified subset: FACS-sorted CD8+CD4-CCR7+CD45RA+ naive T cells. CDR3: CASSISPGVNTEAFF. The CDR3, as DNA: TGTGCCAGTAGTATTTCCCCAGGGGTAAACACTGAAGCTTTCTTT.